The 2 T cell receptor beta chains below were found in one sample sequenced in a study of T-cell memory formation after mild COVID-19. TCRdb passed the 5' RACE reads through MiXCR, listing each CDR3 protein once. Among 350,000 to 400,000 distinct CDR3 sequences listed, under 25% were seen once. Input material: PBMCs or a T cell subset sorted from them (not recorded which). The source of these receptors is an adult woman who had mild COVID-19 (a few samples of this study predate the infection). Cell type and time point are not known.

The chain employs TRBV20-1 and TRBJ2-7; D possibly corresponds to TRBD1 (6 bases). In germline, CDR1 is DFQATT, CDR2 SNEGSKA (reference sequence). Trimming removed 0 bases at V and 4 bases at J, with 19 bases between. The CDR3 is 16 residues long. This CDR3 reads CSARDYNGTPGYEQYF. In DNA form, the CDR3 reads TGCAGTGCTAGAGACTACAACGGGACACCTGGGTACGAGCAGTACTTC.

CDR3 region: CASSPQTGGNEKLFF. In nucleotides, the CDR3 is TGTGCCAGCAGTCCTCAGACAGGGGGTAATGAAAAACTGTTTTTT. The chain joins TRBV27 to TRBJ1-4, with 9 bases aligning to TRBD1. This CDR3 comprises 15 residues. The V segment lost 5 bases and the J segment 4 bases; nucleotides outside the gene matches: 5. Looked up from germline, CDR1 is MNHEY and CDR2 is SMNVEV (reference sequence).